This TCR beta chain is drawn from a study of blood T cell repertoires in COVID-19. TCRdb's table, derived via immunoSEQ multiplex PCR, lists solely in-frame clones and lacks some. The sample yields hundreds of thousands of clones, about 90% seen once. This clone was detected once. The sequenced sample was peripheral blood. The clonotype was recovered from a woman aged 55-70 years with COVID-19, enrolled during active disease.

Here the CDR3 reads CASRGPGGGQPQHF. CDR3 DNA sequence: TGTGCCAGCAGGGGGCCGGGCGGAGGGCAGCCCCAGCATTTT. This chain connects TRBV6-5 to TRBJ1-5, with D possibly matching TRBD1 (5 bases). Germline V lookup: CDR1 MNHEY, CDR2 SVGAGI. Trimming removed 6 bases at V and 7 bases at J, with 16 bases between. The CDR3 is made up of 14 amino acids.